This T cell receptor (beta chain) was sequenced in a study of cytomegalovirus exposure and HLA in healthy donors. Whole-study results and caveats: As a later analysis revealed, most CMV-associated TCR beta chains appeared HLA-restricted. Later analysis revealed greater clonal expansion in HLA-associated TCR beta chains than in equally common others.

To note about this clone: Its matching antigen is unknown.

The PCR used 60 Vbeta and 13 Jbeta primers. In the original analysis: In a later analysis, the count reached about 75 million unique TCR beta chains, with approximately 11 million shared. TCRdb's table, derived via immunoSEQ multiplex PCR, lists solely in-frame clones and lacks some. The V and J calls and clone size come from that table; D and trimming were worked out from the DNA. The sample carries 50,000 or so clones, 72% recorded once. CDR1 SQVTM and CDR2 ANQGSEA come from the germline V gene. The CDR3 is 12 amino acids. V lost 4 bases, J lost 7 bases, and 0 bases stayed unmatched. This sequence originates from a woman aged 50 to 65 in good health and CMV-seronegative. This chain links TRBV29-1 with TRBJ1-3, with 11 bases matching TRBD1. The sample consisted of PBMCs. CDR3 region: CSVGDRGNTIYF. The CDR3 DNA reads TGCAGCGTTGGGGACAGGGGGAACACCATATATTTT.